Listed here is a single TCR beta chain. Looked up from germline, CDR1 is SGHDN and CDR2 is FVKESK. V trimming: 4 bases; J trimming: 3 bases; junction bases outside the gene matches: 9. The CDR3 spans 16 residues. This sample was taken from a study of control samples from healthy donors and cancer patients. Profiled with immunoSEQ multiplex PCR; TCRdb holds only in-frame clones, not every one. This sample has some 71,000 clones, with over 85% found just once. The V gene is TRBV14, the J gene TRBJ2-5; 9 positions agree with TRBD1. Sequencing was carried out using PBMCs. The TCR sequence derives from a man between 60 and 70 years old with colorectal cancer. The DNA of the CDR3 is TGTGCCAGCAGCCCGCACAGGGGGCTAGAGGAAGAGACCCAGTACTTC. Its translation: CASSPHRGLEEETQYF.